These 28 T cell receptor beta chains were sequenced from one sample in a study of CD8+CD57+ T cells in acquired aplastic anemia. TCR beta VDJ combinations and CDR3 sequences were profiled from genomic DNA. TCRdb independently ran MiXCR on the reads; one entry per CDR3 protein. The repertoire includes 200,000 or so distinct CDR3 sequences, 55% to 70% of them detected once, and more than 45% sits in the top ten. Sequenced: sorted CD4+, CD8+, or CD8+CD57+ T cells (not recorded which) from PBMCs. These receptors all come from a human donor with severe aplastic anemia or a healthy control (not recorded which).

This clonotype was recorded many times. The junction and the germline gene differ at one end; a read error may be behind it. This chain uses TRBV9 with TRBJ2-7; 8 positions match TRBD2. The length of the CDR3 is 14 residues. Germline-derived CDR1 and CDR2 are SGDLS and YYNGEE. CDR3 region: CASSSSGDSHEQYF. Written as DNA, the CDR3 is TGTGCCAGCAGCAGTAGCGGGGACTCCCACGAGCAGTACTTC.

V is TRBV10-3 and J is TRBJ2-6; D uncertain. This CDR3 is 17 amino acids long. V was shortened by 0 bases and J by 2 bases, with 11 bases between the two germline ends. The germline V gene has CDR1 ENHRY and CDR2 SYGVKD. CDR3 sequence (DNA): TGTGCCATCAGTGAGTCCCCAGGTGGCACTGGGGCCAACGTCCTGACTTTC. Its protein is CAISESPGGTGANVLTF.

The V and J genes are TRBV25-1 and TRBJ2-3, with 8 bases aligning to TRBD1. V shed 3 bases and J 4 bases; nucleotides not matched to a gene: 6. This CDR3 is 15 amino acids long. CDR1 is MGHDK, CDR2 SYGVNS, per germline. CDR3 DNA: TGTGCCAGCAGTGACTCTGACAGGGGTGCAGATACGCAGTATTTT. Amino acid sequence: CASSDSDRGADTQYF.

The chain recombines TRBV7-9 with TRBJ2-3; maybe TRBD1 (5 bases). CDR1 and CDR2 (germline): SEHNR, FQNEAQ (reference sequence). The CDR3 loop spans 15 amino acids. Trimming left V 5 bases short and J 2 bases short, with 14 bases between. CDR3 region: CASSQDQGFTDTQYF. In DNA form, the CDR3 reads TGTGCCAGCAGCCAAGACCAGGGATTCACAGATACGCAGTATTTT.

This chain uses TRBV25-1 with TRBJ1-4; D unclear. Looked up from germline, CDR1 is MGHDK and CDR2 is SYGVNS. V gave up 2 bases and J gave up 1 base, with 8 bases separating them. The CDR3 is 15 amino acids. The CDR3 protein is CASSETGITNEKLFF. The CDR3 bases are TGTGCCAGCAGTGAAACTGGGATAACTAATGAAAAACTGTTTTTT.

This clonotype was recorded only once. A read error may be the cause here, since a much bigger clone is one base away. J is TRBJ2-1 and V is TRBV5-1, with 10 nucleotides matching TRBD2. This CDR3 has 13 amino acids. Per the germline V gene, CDR1 is SGHRS and CDR2 is YFSETQ. The CDR3 loop reads CDSGGGSYNEQFF. CDR3 coding DNA: TGCGACAGCGGGGGGGGCTCCTACAATGAGCAGTTCTTC.

The rearrangement joins TRBV9 to TRBJ2-6; D gene ambiguous. Trimming cost V 3 bases and J 0 bases, with 25 bases left between them. Germline V gene data show CDR1 as SGDLS and CDR2 as YYNGEE. The CDR3 runs to 21 residues. For the CDR3, the DNA is TGTGCCAGCAGCGGGAGCCGGGCCCCTAACCGTCCTAGCTCTGGGGCCAACGTCCTGACTTTC. This sequence encodes CASSGSRAPNRPSSGANVLTF.

The rearrangement joins TRBV19 to TRBJ1-5; D might be TRBD1 (5 bases). The V gene lost 9 bases and the J gene lost 3 bases, with 21 bases spanning the gap. Germline CDR1 LNHDA, CDR2 SQIVND (reference sequence). The CDR3 contains 16 residues. CDR3 sequence reads: CASLMRGQGINQPQHF. CDR3 DNA: TGTGCCAGCTTGATGAGAGGGCAGGGCATCAATCAGCCCCAGCATTTT.

This clonotype showed up many times. The chain couples TRBV12-3 or TRBV12-4 to TRBJ2-1; a possible D gene is TRBD2 (5 bases). V was clipped by 7 bases and J by 13 bases, with 23 bases between them. The CDR3 loop spans 14 amino acids. In nucleotides, the CDR3 is TGTGCCAGCACGTCACGGCTACGCGGGTTGGGACAGTTCTTC. It encodes CASTSRLRGLGQFF.

The chain joins TRBV20-1 to TRBJ1-2, with D perhaps matching TRBD1 (5 bases). This CDR3 is 13 amino acids long. Germline V gene lookup returns CDR1 DFQATT and CDR2 SNEGSKA (reference sequence). Trimming pared 3 bases from V and 7 bases from J, leaving 15 bases between. The CDR3 region has the DNA TGCAGTGCTAGCGGGAAGGGGCCGGGTGGCTACACCTTC. Translation gives CSASGKGPGGYTF.

This clonotype was seen a handful of times. The chain carries TRBV2 and TRBJ1-1; D ambiguous. The CDR3 runs to 14 residues. In germline, CDR1 is SNHLY, CDR2 FYNNEI. The V end was cut by 3 bases, the J end by 1 base, with 9 bases between. The DNA of the CDR3 is TGTGCCAGCAGTGATCTAGGGAAGAACACTGAAGCTTTCTTT. Translation gives CASSDLGKNTEAFF.

The chain has TRBV20-1 and TRBJ2-1; D is possibly TRBD1 or TRBD2 (5 bases each). Trimming stripped 3 bases from V and 7 bases from J, with 10 bases between. CDR3 size: 12 residues. Germline V gives CDR1 DFQATT, CDR2 SNEGSKA (reference sequence). In DNA, the CDR3 is TGCAGTGCTAGTTGGGGGAAGAATGAGCAGTTCTTC. It encodes CSASWGKNEQFF.

This clonotype was found many times. J is TRBJ1-1 and V is TRBV7-3, with D possibly matching TRBD1 (5 bases). CDR3 length: 16 residues. V lost 3 bases to trimming and J lost 1 base, with 15 bases between them. The germline CDR1 and CDR2 sequences are SGHTA and FQGTGA. CDR3 coding DNA: TGTGCCAGCAGCTTGGGGATCGGGGGTCGGAACACTGAAGCTTTCTTT. Its protein product is CASSLGIGGRNTEAFF.

The chain links TRBV5-1 to TRBJ2-7; D gene ambiguous. The ends were cut back, 5 bases at V and 1 base at J, with 13 bases in the middle. Germline lookup yields CDR1 SGHRS and CDR2 YFSETQ. The CDR3 consists of 14 residues. For the CDR3, the DNA is TGCGCCAGCAGAGCCCCGCAAGAGTCCTACGAGCAGTACTTC. Translated: CASRAPQESYEQYF.

V usage is TRBV7-6 and J usage is TRBJ2-1, with 9 bases aligning to TRBD1. The germline gives CDR1 SGHVS, CDR2 FNYEAQ. Germline trimming cut 1 base from V and 14 bases from J; bases unmatched to any gene: 9. The CDR3 runs to 14 residues. CDR3 loop: CASSLDVSRTGEFF. CDR3 sequence (DNA): TGTGCCAGCAGCTTAGACGTTTCACGGACAGGGGAGTTCTTC.

The chain is built from TRBV10-3 and TRBJ1-5; 8 positions agree with TRBD1. The V segment lost 10 bases and the J segment 5 bases; nucleotides outside the gene matches: 10. Germline assignment: CDR1 ENHRY and CDR2 SYGVKD. This CDR3 is built from 14 residues. The CDR3 sequence is CATGTGDEDQPQHF. CDR3 DNA: TGTGCCACCGGGACAGGAGACGAGGATCAGCCCCAGCATTTT.

The gene calls are TRBV7-2 and TRBJ2-7; TRBD2 matches at 7 bases. The germline V gene encodes CDR1 SGHTA and CDR2 FQGNSA. CDR3 length equals 16 residues. Trimming removed 5 bases from V and 2 bases from J; junction bases left unmatched: 12. The CDR3 loop is CASSLQSTGTTYEQYF. The CDR3 coding sequence is TGTGCCAGCAGCCTACAAAGCACCGGGACTACCTACGAGCAGTACTTC.

The rearrangement joins TRBV10-3 to TRBJ2-3; tentatively, D is TRBD2 (6 bases). Trimming cost V 3 bases and J 0 bases, with 13 bases left between them. The germline CDR1 and CDR2 sequences are ENHRY and SYGVKD. This CDR3 is built from 16 residues. This CDR3 reads CAISEMAGSSTDTQYF. The DNA of the CDR3 is TGTGCCATCAGTGAAATGGCGGGGTCTAGCACAGATACGCAGTATTTT.

J is TRBJ2-1 and V is TRBV2; TRBD1 aligns across 9 bases. CDR3 length: 15 amino acids. CDR1 is SNHLY, CDR2 FYNNEI, per germline. The V segment lost 1 base and the J segment 3 bases; nucleotides outside the gene matches: 1. This chain's CDR3 is CASSEGTGVYNEQFF. CDR3 DNA: TGTGCCAGCAGTGAAGGGACAGGGGTCTACAATGAGCAGTTCTTC.

This clonotype was counted only a few times. The chain joins TRBV29-1 to TRBJ2-7, with 11 bases aligning to TRBD2. The CDR3 sequence is 13 residues long. Germline CDR1 and CDR2: SQVTM and ANQGSEA. Unmatched junction bases numbered 3, after V lost 4 bases and J lost 4 bases. The CDR3, as DNA: TGCAGCGTTGGAACTAGCGGGAGTTACGAGCAGTACTTC. This encodes CSVGTSGSYEQYF.

The chain combines TRBV7-2 with TRBJ2-7, with TRBD1 identical over 7 bases. This CDR3 contains 15 residues. In germline, CDR1 is SGHTA, CDR2 FQGNSA. J lost 2 bases, V lost 5 bases, and 9 bases had no gene match. The CDR3 loop reads CASSPIRDRAYEQYF. The CDR3, as DNA: TGTGCCAGCAGCCCGATACGGGACAGAGCCTACGAGCAGTACTTC.

The chain has TRBV12-3 or TRBV12-4 and TRBJ2-3, with TRBD1 matching over 7 bases. CDR3 length: 13 residues. After removal of 4 bases from V and 4 bases from J, the junction contained 2 bases not matched to a gene. The CDR3 region is CASSWTGSDTQYF. CDR3 DNA: TGTGCCAGCAGTTGGACAGGATCAGATACGCAGTATTTT.

The chain joins TRBV10-3 to TRBJ2-1; TRBD2 matches 12 bases. V trimming: 7 bases; J trimming: 5 bases; junction bases outside the gene matches: 6. The CDR3 extends over 15 amino acids. Germline values: CDR1 ENHRY, CDR2 SYGVKD. DNA for the CDR3: TGTGCCATCAAAGGGACTAGCGGGTTGAACAATGAGCAGTTCTTC. Protein: CAIKGTSGLNNEQFF.

This chain connects TRBV20-1 to TRBJ2-7; 10 nucleotides agree with TRBD2. Germline V gene lookup returns CDR1 DFQATT and CDR2 SNEGSKA (reference sequence). The CDR3 is 15 residues long. V lost 2 bases to trimming and J lost 2 bases; unmatched junction nucleotides: 6. The CDR3 protein is CSARPLAGDTYEQYF. DNA of the CDR3: TGCAGTGCTAGACCCCTAGCGGGGGATACCTACGAGCAGTACTTC.

Ten or more counts support this clonotype. The rearrangement joins TRBV9 to TRBJ2-7, with 14 bases matching TRBD2. V shed 4 bases and J 3 bases; nucleotides not matched to a gene: 3. Germline V gene data show CDR1 as SGDLS and CDR2 as YYNGEE. The CDR3 covers 15 residues. The CDR3 coding sequence is TGTGCCAGCAGCACAGGGACTAGCGGGAGCTACGAGCAGTACTTC. Its protein is CASSTGTSGSYEQYF.

V is TRBV20-1 and J is TRBJ2-1; 8 nucleotides align to TRBD1. The CDR3 is 13 residues long. Germline V gives CDR1 DFQATT, CDR2 SNEGSKA (reference sequence). With V trimmed by 5 bases and J by 8 bases, 8 bases remained unmatched. CDR3 DNA sequence: TGCAGTGCTCGACCGGACAGGGACTATGAGCAGTTCTTC. Its translation is CSARPDRDYEQFF.

The chain recombines TRBV20-1 with TRBJ2-1; 10 bases map to TRBD2. CDR3 size: 18 residues. Germline V CDR1 and CDR2: DFQATT, SNEGSKA (reference sequence). With 3 bases clipped from V and 4 bases from J, the junction kept 15 bases outside the gene matches. The CDR3 DNA sequence: TGCAGTGCTAGGGATCAGAGATTAGCGGGGGGATTATACAATGAGCAGTTCTTC. Translation: CSARDQRLAGGLYNEQFF.

This clonotype was seen repeatedly, ten times or more. The chain links TRBV12-5 to TRBJ2-1, with 8 nucleotides matching TRBD2. Germline-derived CDR1 and CDR2 are LGHNT and FRNRAP. This CDR3 has 13 residues. J was trimmed by 9 bases and V by 4 bases; bases with no gene match: 5. The CDR3, as DNA: TGTGCTAGTGGTTGGGCGGGAGGCGGTGAGCAGTTCTTC. The encoded protein is CASGWAGGGEQFF.